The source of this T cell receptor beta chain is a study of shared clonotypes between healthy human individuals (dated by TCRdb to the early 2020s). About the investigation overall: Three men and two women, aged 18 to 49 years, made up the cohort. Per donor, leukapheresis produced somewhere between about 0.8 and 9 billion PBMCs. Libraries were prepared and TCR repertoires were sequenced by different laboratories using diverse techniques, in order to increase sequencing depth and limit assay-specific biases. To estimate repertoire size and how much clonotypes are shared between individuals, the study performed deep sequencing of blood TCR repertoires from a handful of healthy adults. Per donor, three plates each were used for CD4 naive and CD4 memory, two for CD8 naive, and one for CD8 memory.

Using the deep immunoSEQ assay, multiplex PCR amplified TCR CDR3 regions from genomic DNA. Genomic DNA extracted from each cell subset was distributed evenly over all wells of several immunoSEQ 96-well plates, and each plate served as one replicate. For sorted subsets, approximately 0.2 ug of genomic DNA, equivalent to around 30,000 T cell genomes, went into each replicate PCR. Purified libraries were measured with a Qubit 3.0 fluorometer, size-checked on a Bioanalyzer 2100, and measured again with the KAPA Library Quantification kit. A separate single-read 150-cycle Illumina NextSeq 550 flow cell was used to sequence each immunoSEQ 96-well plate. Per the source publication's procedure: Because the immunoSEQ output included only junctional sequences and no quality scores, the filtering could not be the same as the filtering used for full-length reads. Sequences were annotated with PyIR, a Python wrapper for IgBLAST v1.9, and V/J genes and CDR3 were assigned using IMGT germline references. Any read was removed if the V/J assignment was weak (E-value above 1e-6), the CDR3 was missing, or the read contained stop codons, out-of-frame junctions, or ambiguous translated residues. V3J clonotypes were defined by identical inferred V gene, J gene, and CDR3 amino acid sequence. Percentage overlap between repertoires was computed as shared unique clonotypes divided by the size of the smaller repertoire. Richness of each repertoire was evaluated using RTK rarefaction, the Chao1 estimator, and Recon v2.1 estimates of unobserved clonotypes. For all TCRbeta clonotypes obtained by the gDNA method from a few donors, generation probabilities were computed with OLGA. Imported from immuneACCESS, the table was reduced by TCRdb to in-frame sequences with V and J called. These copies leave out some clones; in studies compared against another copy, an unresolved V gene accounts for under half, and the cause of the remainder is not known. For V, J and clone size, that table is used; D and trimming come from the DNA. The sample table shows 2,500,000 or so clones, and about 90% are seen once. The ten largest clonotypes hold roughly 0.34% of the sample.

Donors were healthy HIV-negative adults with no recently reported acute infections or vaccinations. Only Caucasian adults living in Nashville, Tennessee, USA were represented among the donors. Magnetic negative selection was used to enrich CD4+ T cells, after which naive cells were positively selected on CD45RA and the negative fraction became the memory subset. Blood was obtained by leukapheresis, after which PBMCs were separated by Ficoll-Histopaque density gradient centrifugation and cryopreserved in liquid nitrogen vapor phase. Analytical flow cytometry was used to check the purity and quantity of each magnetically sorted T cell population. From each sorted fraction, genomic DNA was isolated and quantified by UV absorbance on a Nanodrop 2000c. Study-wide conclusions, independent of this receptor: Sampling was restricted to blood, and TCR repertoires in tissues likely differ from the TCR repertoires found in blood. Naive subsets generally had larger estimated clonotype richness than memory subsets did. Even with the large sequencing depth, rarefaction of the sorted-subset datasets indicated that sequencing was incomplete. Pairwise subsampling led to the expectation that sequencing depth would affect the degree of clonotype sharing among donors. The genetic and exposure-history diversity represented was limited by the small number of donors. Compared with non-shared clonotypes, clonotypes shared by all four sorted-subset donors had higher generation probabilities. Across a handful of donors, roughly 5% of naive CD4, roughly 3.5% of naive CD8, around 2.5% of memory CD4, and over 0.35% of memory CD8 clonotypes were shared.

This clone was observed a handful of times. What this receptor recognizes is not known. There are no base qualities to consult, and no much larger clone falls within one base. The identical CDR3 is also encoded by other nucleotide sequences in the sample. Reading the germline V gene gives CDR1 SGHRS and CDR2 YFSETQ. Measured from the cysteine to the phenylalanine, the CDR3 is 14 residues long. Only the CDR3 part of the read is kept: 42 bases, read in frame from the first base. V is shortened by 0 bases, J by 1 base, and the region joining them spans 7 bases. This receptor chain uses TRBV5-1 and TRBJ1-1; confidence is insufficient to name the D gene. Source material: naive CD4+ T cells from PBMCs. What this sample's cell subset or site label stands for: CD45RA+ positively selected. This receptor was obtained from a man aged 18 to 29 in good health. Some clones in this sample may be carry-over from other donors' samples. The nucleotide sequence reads TGCGCCAGCAGCTTGGACTCAGGGAACACTGAAGCTTTCTTT. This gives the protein CASSLDSGNTEAFF.